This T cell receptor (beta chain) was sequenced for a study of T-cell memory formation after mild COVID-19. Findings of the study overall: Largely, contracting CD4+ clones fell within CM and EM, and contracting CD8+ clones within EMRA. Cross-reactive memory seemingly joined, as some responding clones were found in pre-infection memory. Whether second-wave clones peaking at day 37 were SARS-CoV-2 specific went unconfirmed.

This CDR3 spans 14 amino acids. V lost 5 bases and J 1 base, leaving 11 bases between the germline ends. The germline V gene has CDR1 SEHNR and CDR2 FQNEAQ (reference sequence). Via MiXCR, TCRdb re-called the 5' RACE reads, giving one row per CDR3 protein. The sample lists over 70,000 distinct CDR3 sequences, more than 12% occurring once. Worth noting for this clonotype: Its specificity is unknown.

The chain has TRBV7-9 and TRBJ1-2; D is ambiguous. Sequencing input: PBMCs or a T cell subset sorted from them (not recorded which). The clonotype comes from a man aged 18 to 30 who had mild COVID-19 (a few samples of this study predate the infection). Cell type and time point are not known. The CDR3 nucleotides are TGTGCCAGCAGCCCTACCTCGGTTAACTATGGCTACACCTTC. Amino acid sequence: CASSPTSVNYGYTF.